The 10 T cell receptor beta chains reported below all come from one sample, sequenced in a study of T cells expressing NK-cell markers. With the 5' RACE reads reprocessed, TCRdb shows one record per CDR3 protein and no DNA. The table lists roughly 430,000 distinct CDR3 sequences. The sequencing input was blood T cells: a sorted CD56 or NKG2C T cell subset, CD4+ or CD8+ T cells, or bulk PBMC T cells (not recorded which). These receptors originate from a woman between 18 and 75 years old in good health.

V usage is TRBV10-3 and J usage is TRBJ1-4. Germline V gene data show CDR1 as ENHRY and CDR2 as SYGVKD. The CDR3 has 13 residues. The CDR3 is CAISAVSTEKLFF.

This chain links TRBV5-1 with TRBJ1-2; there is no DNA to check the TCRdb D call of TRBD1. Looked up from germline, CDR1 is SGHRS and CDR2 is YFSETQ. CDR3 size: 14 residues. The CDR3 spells CASSPGTVSYGYTF.

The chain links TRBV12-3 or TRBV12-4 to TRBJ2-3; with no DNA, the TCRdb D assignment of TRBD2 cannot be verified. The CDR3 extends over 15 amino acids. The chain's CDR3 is CASSWGLAGRDTQYF.

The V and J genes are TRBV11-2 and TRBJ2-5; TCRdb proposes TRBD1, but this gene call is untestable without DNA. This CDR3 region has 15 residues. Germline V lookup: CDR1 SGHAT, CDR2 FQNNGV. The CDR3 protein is CASSSQGLAQETQYF.

CDR3 in amino acids: CASSPSLYEQYF. The chain employs TRBV7-9 and TRBJ2-7. The CDR3 length is 12 residues. Germline CDR1 is SEHNR and CDR2 is FQNEAQ (reference sequence).

CDR3 residues: CASSLVRRETQYF. This chain joins TRBV7-7 and TRBJ2-5. The CDR3 spans 13 residues. Germline V gene sequence: CDR1 SSHAT, CDR2 FNYEAQ (reference sequence).

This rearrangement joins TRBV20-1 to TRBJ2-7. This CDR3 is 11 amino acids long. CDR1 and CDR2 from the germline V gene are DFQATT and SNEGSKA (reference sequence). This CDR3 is CSPRLAHEQYF.

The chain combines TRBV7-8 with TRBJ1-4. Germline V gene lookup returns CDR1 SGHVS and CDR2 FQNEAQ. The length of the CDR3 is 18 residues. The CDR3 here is CASSLEAKTWRLNEKLFF.

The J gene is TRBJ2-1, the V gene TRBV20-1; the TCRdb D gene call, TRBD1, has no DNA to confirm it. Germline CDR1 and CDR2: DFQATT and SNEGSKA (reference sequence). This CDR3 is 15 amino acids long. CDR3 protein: CSARDPRSSYNEQFF.

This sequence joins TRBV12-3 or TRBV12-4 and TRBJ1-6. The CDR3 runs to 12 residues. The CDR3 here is CASSFYDSPLHF.